These 24 T cell receptor beta chains were all obtained from the same sample, sequenced in a study of blood T cells in healthy people across ages (dated by TCRdb to between 2014 and 2016). Receptor libraries were prepared by 5' RACE. Sequencing instrument: Illumina HiSeq 2500. A second PCR of roughly 6 to 12 cycles was run with a J-beta primer mix and a sample-barcoded 5' primer. TCRdb ran its own pipeline on the public reads, namely fastp trimming at Q25 and MiXCR clone calling, and kept in-frame beta chains. Here each entry gathers all rows of one CDR3 protein and keeps the most common genes and DNA. The sample records roughly 1,700,000 distinct CDR3 sequences, roughly 30% of which are singletons. 7.7% of the sample goes to the ten largest clones. The sequenced sample consisted of blood. Source of these receptors: a woman aged 30 to 39 in good health.

This clonotype was detected many times. The chain combines TRBV29-1 with TRBJ2-1; D is unclear. From germline, CDR1 is SQVTM and CDR2 ANQGSEA. V gave up 2 bases and J gave up 2 bases, with 10 bases separating them. The CDR3 totals 14 residues. Written as DNA, the CDR3 is TGCAGCGTTGAAACCTATCTCCCCTACAATGAGCAGTTCTTC. This encodes CSVETYLPYNEQFF.

This clonotype has more than one count but fewer than ten. This chain connects TRBV5-1 to TRBJ2-1; 8 bases are a match to TRBD2. Germline CDR1 and CDR2: SGHRS and YFSETQ. CDR3 length: 14 residues. With 10 bases clipped from V and 9 bases from J, the junction kept 15 bases outside the gene matches. CDR3: CAGNFDGSGGEQFF. As DNA, the CDR3 is TGCGCCGGCAACTTCGACGGAAGCGGGGGTGAGCAGTTCTTC.

The gene calls are TRBV7-3 and TRBJ2-3, with D uncertain. This CDR3 comprises 12 residues. The germline V gene has CDR1 SGHTA and CDR2 FQGTGA. V was shortened by 8 bases and J by 5 bases, with 11 bases between the two germline ends. The CDR3 sequence: CASGLDGDTQYF. The CDR3, as DNA: TGTGCCAGCGGCCTGGACGGAGATACGCAGTATTTT.

This clonotype was recorded a few times. The V and J genes are TRBV7-2 and TRBJ2-7; the match to TRBD1 covers 8 bases. The CDR3 extends over 16 amino acids. The trim removed 5 bases at V and 2 bases at J, leaving 11 bases unmatched. CDR1 SGHTA and CDR2 FQGNSA come from the germline V gene. CDR3 protein: CASSTVGGQGTYEQYF. In nucleotides, the CDR3 is TGTGCCAGCAGCACCGTGGGAGGACAGGGCACCTACGAGCAGTACTTC.

This clonotype has more than one count but fewer than ten. The chain recombines TRBV7-2 with TRBJ2-7, with 11 bases aligning to TRBD2. V lost 4 bases, J lost 0 bases, and 8 bases stayed unmatched. The CDR3 runs 17 residues. The germline V gene encodes CDR1 SGHTA and CDR2 FQGNSA. DNA of the CDR3: TGTGCCAGCAGCTCCAACCATCTAGCGGGAGGCTCCTACGAGCAGTACTTC. This codes for CASSSNHLAGGSYEQYF.

There are a few counts of this clonotype. The chain links TRBV2 to TRBJ1-5; 7 nucleotides line up with TRBD1. The CDR3 length is 15 residues. CDR1 is SNHLY, CDR2 FYNNEI, per germline. V lost 4 bases and J lost 4; bases outside the gene matches: 7. Here the CDR3 DNA reads TGTGCCAGCAGTGGACAGGGAGGTTCTAATCAGCCCCAGCATTTT. Protein product: CASSGQGGSNQPQHF. The entire variable domain, with the rest obtained from reference TRBV2 and TRBJ1-5, is as follows: EPEVTQTPSHQVTQMGQEVILRCVPISNHLYFYWYRQILGQKVEFLVSFYNNEISEKSEIFDDQFSVERPDGSNFTLKIRSTKLEDSAMYFCASSGQGGSNQPQHFGDGTRLSIL.

In its sample, this clonotype was seen a few times. The chain is built from TRBV10-2 and TRBJ2-1; D not certain. The CDR3 runs 13 residues. The V gene lost 6 bases and the J gene lost 8 bases, with 14 bases spanning the gap. Germline V lookup: CDR1 WSHSY, CDR2 SAAADI. This CDR3 is CASRNSIVHEQFF. CDR3 sequence (DNA): TGCGCCAGCAGGAATTCTATAGTCCATGAGCAGTTCTTC.

This clonotype was observed at least ten times. The V call is TRBV7-2, the J call TRBJ2-7, with 8 bases fitting TRBD1. The CDR3 is made up of 15 amino acids. The ends lost 2 bases at V and 5 bases at J; junction bases unmatched: 8. Germline CDR1 SGHTA, CDR2 FQGNSA. CDR3 DNA sequence: TGTGCCAGCAGCTTAACCCACGGGACAGGTGACGAGCAGTACTTC. This codes for CASSLTHGTGDEQYF.

This clonotype was counted between two and nine times. The chain combines TRBV5-1 with TRBJ2-7; 7 positions agree with TRBD2. The CDR3 consists of 14 residues. V dropped 2 bases and J dropped 4; count of bases not matched to a gene: 6. Germline CDR1 reads SGHRS; CDR2 reads YFSETQ. The CDR3 bases are TGCGCCAGCAGCTTTGGGGAGGGTATGTACGAGCAGTACTTC. The encoded protein is CASSFGEGMYEQYF.

The genes are TRBV12-3 or TRBV12-4 and TRBJ2-3, with TRBD1 matching 9 bases. Trimming at V came to 4 bases and at J to 6 bases, leaving 11 bases not matched to a gene. The CDR3 spans 16 residues. This CDR3 is CASSYPGDRERDTQYF. DNA for the CDR3: TGTGCCAGCAGTTACCCCGGGGACAGGGAACGGGATACGCAGTATTTT.

The CDR3 protein is CASRPDRGGHRQETQYF. The DNA for the CDR3 is TGTGCCAGCAGACCTGACAGGGGGGGACACAGACAAGAGACCCAGTACTTC. This chain links TRBV7-2 with TRBJ2-5; 9 bases align to TRBD1. V lost 6 bases to trimming and J lost 2 bases; unmatched junction nucleotides: 13. CDR3 length: 17 residues. Germline values: CDR1 SGHTA, CDR2 FQGNSA. Together with reference TRBV7-2 and TRBJ2-5, the CDR3 gives the full variable domain: GAGVSQSPSNKVTEKGKDVELRCDPISGHTALYWYRQSLGQGLEFLIYFQGNSAPDKSGLPSDRFSAERTGGSVSTLTIQRTQQEDSAVYLCASRPDRGGHRQETQYFGPGTRLLVL.

In its sample, this clonotype was seen many times. The chain is built from TRBV29-1 and TRBJ2-7; D gene ambiguous. CDR3 length: 12 residues. Germline values: CDR1 SQVTM, CDR2 ANQGSEA. V lost 5 bases, J lost 0 bases, and 8 bases lay in between. CDR3 sequence (DNA): TGCAGCGTTAAAGGATCCTCCTACGAGCAGTACTTC. Protein product: CSVKGSSYEQYF.

The rearrangement links TRBV5-1 to TRBJ2-1; tentatively, D is TRBD1 (6 bases). The germline gives CDR1 SGHRS, CDR2 YFSETQ. There are 15 residues in the CDR3. Trimming shortened V by 1 base and J by 4 bases, and 12 bases separated the two germline ends. The CDR3 spells CASSLPTGLYNEQFF. The CDR3 DNA reads TGCGCCAGCAGCTTGCCTACAGGGCTTTACAATGAGCAGTTCTTC.

The gene calls are TRBV7-2 and TRBJ2-1; 12 bases agree with TRBD2. CDR3 length equals 15 residues. J gave up 7 bases and V 6 bases, and 7 bases lay outside the gene matches. In germline, CDR1 is SGHTA, CDR2 FQGNSA. The CDR3 DNA sequence: TGTGCCAGCAGAAAGACTAGCGGGAGCTTAAATGAGCAGTTCTTC. The encoded protein is CASRKTSGSLNEQFF.

The CDR3 loop is CASSTRDSVSYEQYF. CDR3 bases: TGTGCCAGCAGTACCCGGGACAGTGTCTCCTACGAGCAGTACTTC. This rearrangement joins TRBV6-1 to TRBJ2-7, with TRBD1 matching over 7 bases. The CDR3 is made up of 15 amino acids. Germline CDR1 and CDR2: MNHNS and SASEGT. Unmatched junction bases numbered 7, after V lost 5 bases and J lost 0 bases.

This chain links TRBV5-1 with TRBJ1-2; perhaps TRBD1 as D (6 bases). CDR1 is SGHRS, CDR2 YFSETQ, per germline. The ends were cut back, 3 bases at V and 4 bases at J, with 13 bases in the middle. The CDR3 has 14 residues. CDR3 in DNA: TGCGCCAGCAGCTGGGGAGAGGGGGGCTATGGCTACACCTTC. Translating it yields CASSWGEGGYGYTF.

There are a few counts of this clonotype. The chain combines TRBV6-1 with TRBJ2-6, with D hard to call. From germline, CDR1 is MNHNS and CDR2 SASEGT. Trimming stripped 2 bases from V and 0 bases from J, with 11 bases between. The CDR3 runs to 17 residues. This chain's CDR3 is CASSELPPYSGANVLTF. DNA of the CDR3: TGTGCCAGCAGTGAACTACCTCCATACTCTGGGGCCAACGTCCTGACTTTC.

The gene calls are TRBV28 and TRBJ2-1; no definite D call. Germline CDR1 reads MDHEN; CDR2 reads SYDVKM. This CDR3 region has 11 residues. Trimming cost V 8 bases and J 12 bases, with 14 bases left between them. CDR3 DNA: TGTGCCAGCGATAACAAGCATGCGCAGTTCTTC. It is translated as CASDNKHAQFF.

This clonotype occurred many times. The J gene is TRBJ2-5, the V gene TRBV5-1, with D uncertain. Deletions cut 1 base from V and 3 bases from J, with 7 bases between. Germline V gene sequence: CDR1 SGHRS, CDR2 YFSETQ. This CDR3 region has 13 residues. CDR3 loop: CASSLTPEETQYF. The CDR3 DNA reads as TGCGCCAGCAGCTTGACCCCAGAAGAGACCCAGTACTTC.

A word on this clonotype: A much larger clone differs from this one at a single base, so this may be a read error. The chain employs TRBV7-2 and TRBJ2-5; D is possibly TRBD2 (5 bases). The J call could be wrong; TRBJ2-7 is a better fit for the DNA end. Germline V gene data show CDR1 as SGHTA and CDR2 as FQGNSA. This CDR3 spans 13 amino acids. In nucleotides, the CDR3 is TGTGCCAGCAGCATAGCCGCGGGTCGCGAGCAGTACTTC. It yields the protein CASSIAAGREQYF.

The chain combines TRBV7-9 with TRBJ2-3, with 11 nucleotides matching TRBD2. Germline V gives CDR1 SEHNR, CDR2 FQNEAQ (reference sequence). Unmatched junction bases numbered 7, after V lost 4 bases and J lost 4 bases. The CDR3 is made up of 16 amino acids. CDR3 loop: CASSSLAGGNPDTQYF. CDR3 nucleotides: TGTGCCAGCAGCTCCTTAGCGGGAGGGAACCCAGATACGCAGTATTTT.

The rearrangement uses TRBV29-1 and TRBJ2-3; tentatively, D is TRBD2 (5 bases). The germline V gene has CDR1 SQVTM and CDR2 ANQGSEA. With 0 bases removed from V and 0 bases from J, the gap between germline ends came to 13 bases. The CDR3 runs to 16 residues. CDR3 nucleotides: TGCAGCGTTGAAGATCTTCGGGGATCTAGCACAGATACGCAGTATTTT. It specifies CSVEDLRGSSTDTQYF.

In its sample, this clonotype was seen a few times. The chain employs TRBV6-6 and TRBJ1-2; perhaps TRBD1 as D (5 bases). The V gene's germline CDR1 is MNHNY and CDR2 SVGAGI (reference sequence). The CDR3 runs to 13 residues. The V end lost 2 bases, the J end lost 4 bases, and 8 bases lay between the germline ends. DNA for the CDR3: TGTGCCAGCAGTTACGACAGCTTCTATGGCTACACCTTC. Protein: CASSYDSFYGYTF.

This clonotype occurred a few times. The chain couples TRBV7-8 to TRBJ2-3, with 11 bases aligning to TRBD2. Germline CDR1 and CDR2: SGHVS and FQNEAQ. V was clipped by 1 base and J by 5 bases; unmatched bases: 8. CDR3 length: 17 residues. The CDR3 DNA is TGTGCCAGCAGCTTAGGGCTACTAGCGGGAGAGGGAGATACGCAGTATTTT. Protein sequence: CASSLGLLAGEGDTQYF.